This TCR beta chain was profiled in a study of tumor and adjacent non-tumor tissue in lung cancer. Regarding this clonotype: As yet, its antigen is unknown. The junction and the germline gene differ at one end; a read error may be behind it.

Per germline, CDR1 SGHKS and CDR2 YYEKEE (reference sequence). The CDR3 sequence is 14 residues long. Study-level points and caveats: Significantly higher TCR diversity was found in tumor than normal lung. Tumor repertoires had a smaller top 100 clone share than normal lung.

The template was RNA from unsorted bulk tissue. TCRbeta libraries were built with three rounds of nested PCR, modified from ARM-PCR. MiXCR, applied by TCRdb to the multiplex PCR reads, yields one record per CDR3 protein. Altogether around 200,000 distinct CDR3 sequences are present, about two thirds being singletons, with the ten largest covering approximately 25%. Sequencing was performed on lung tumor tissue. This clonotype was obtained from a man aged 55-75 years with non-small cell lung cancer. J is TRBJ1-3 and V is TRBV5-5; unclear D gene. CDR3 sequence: CPSSFTDSGNTIYF. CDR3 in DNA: TGTCCCAGCAGCTTTACGGACTCTGGAAACACCATATATTTT.